Here is one T cell receptor beta chain with its context. Its target is not known. At one end the junction does not follow the germline gene, possibly because of a read error. The sample comes from a study of cytomegalovirus exposure and HLA in healthy donors. Study-level results: With later analysis, a missense DCLRE1C variant became linked to TCR beta V- and J-gene trimming. Using a false discovery rate of 0.05, a later analysis showed that fewer than 20,000 TCR beta sequences were associated with HLA alleles.

Germline lookup yields CDR1 MNHEY and CDR2 SVGAGI. This CDR3 has 13 residues. The PCR used 60 Vbeta and 13 Jbeta primers. Here immunoSEQ multiplex PCR was the method, and the copy in TCRdb shows in-frame clones only, minus some. The data contain some 74,000 clones, 80% of them singletons. The chain combines TRBV6-5 with TRBJ1-6, with D possibly matching TRBD1 (5 bases). The clonotype originates from a male donor in good health and CMV-seronegative. Material for sequencing was PBMCs. CDR3 nucleotides: TGTGCCAGCAGTTTGACAGCTAATTCACCCCTTCACTTT. Protein: CASSLTANSPLHF.